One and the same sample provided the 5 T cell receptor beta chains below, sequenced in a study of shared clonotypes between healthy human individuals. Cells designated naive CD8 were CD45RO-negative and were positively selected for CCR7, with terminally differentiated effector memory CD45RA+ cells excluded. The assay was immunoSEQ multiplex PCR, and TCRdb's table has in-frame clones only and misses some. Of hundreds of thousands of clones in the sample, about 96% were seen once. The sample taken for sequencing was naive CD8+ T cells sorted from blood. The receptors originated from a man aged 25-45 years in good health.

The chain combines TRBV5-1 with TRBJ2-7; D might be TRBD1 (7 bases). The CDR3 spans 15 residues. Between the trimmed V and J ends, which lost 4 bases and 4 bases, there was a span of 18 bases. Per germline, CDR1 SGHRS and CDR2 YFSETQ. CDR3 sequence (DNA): TGCGCCAGCAGCGAAGGCGGGACAGCTACTTACGAGCAGTACTTC. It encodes CASSEGGTATYEQYF.

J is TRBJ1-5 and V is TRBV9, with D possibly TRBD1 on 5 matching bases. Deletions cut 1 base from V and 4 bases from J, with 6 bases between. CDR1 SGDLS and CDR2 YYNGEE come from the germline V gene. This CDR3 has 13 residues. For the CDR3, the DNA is TGTGCCAGCAGCGTATCAGGGAATCAGCCCCAGCATTTT. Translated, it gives CASSVSGNQPQHF.

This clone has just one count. The CDR3: CASSDGRTSSYEQYF. CDR3 in DNA: TGTGCCAGCAGCGATGGACGGACGAGCTCCTACGAGCAGTACTTC. V and J are TRBV5-5 and TRBJ2-7; D unresolved. V was cut by 4 bases and J by 0 bases, with 14 bases left in between. The CDR3 loop spans 15 amino acids. CDR1 and CDR2 (germline): SGHKS, YYEKEE (reference sequence).

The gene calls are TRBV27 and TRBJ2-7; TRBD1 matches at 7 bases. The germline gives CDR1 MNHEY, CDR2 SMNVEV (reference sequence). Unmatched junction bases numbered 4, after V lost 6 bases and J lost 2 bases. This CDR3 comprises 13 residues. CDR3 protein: CASSVGGAYEQYF. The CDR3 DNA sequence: TGTGCCAGCAGCGTAGGGGGCGCCTACGAGCAGTACTTC.

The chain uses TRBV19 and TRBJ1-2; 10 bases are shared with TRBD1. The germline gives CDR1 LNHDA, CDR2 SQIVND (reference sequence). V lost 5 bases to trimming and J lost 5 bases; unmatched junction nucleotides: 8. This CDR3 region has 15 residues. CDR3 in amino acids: CASSARDRGWYGYTF. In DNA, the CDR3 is TGTGCCAGTAGTGCCCGGGACAGGGGATGGTATGGCTACACCTTC.